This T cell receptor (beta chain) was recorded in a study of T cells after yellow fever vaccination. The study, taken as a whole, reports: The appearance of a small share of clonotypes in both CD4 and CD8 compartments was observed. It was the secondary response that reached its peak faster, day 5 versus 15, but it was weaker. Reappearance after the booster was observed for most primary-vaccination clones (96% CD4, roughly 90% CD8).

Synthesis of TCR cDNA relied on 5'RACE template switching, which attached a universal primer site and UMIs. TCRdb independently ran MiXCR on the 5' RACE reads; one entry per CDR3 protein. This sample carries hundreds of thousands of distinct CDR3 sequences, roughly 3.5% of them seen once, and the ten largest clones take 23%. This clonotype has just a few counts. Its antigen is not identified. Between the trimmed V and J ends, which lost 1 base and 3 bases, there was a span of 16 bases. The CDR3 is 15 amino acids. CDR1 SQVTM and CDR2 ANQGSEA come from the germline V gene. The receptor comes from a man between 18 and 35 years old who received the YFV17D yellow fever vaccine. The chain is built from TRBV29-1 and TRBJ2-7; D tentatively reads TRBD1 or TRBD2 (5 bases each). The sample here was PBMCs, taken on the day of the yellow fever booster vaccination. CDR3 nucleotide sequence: TGCAGCGTTGAAGGAAGGTCGGGACGGCACTACGAGCAGTACTTC. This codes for CSVEGRSGRHYEQYF.